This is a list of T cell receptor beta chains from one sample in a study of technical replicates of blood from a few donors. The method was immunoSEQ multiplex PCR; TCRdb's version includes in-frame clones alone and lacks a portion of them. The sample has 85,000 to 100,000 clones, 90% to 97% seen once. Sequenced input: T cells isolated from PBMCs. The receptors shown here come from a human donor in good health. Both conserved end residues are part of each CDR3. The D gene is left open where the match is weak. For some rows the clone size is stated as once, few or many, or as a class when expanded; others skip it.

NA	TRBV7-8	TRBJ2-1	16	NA	TGTGCCAGCAGCTTGAGCCGGGACACTCTTCGCAATGAGCAGTTCTTC	CASSLSRDTLRNEQFF
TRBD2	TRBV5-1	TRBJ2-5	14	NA	TGCGCCAGCAGCGGGACTAGCGGACAAGAGACCCAGTACTTC	CASSGTSGQETQYF
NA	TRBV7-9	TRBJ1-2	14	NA	TGTGCCAGCAGCTTACCAGGGATGGGCTATGGCTACACCTTC	CASSLPGMGYGYTF
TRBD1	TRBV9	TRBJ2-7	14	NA	TGTGCCAGCGGGACCGGGACAGGGGCCTACGAGCAGTACTTC	CASGTGTGAYEQYF
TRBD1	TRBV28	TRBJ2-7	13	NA	TGTGCCACCACGACAGGGAACGGCTACGAGCAGTACTTC	CATTTGNGYEQYF
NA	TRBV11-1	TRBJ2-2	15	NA	TGTGCCAGCAGCCCCAGTGGTGAAATACCCGGGGAGCTGTTTTTT	CASSPSGEIPGELFF
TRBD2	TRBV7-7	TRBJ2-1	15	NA	TGTGCTAGCAGCTTAGCGGCTAGCGGGGGGGGTTTACAGTTCTTC	CASSLAASGGGLQFF
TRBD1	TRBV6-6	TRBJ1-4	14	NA	TGTGCCAGCAGACTGGGACAGGGGAGTGAAAAACTGTTTTTT	CASRLGQGSEKLFF
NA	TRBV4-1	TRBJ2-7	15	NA	TGCGCCAGCAGCCAAGAGGAGGGGGCGGGTTACGAGCAGTACTTC	CASSQEEGAGYEQYF
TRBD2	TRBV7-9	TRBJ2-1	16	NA	TGTGCCAGCAGCCCCCGGCGGGGGAGCTCCTACAATGAGCAGTTCTTC	CASSPRRGSSYNEQFF
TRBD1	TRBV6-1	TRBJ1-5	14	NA	TGTGCCAGCAGGATTGACAGGGGTTCGCAGCCCCAGCATTTT	CASRIDRGSQPQHF
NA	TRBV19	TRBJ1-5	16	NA	TGTGCCAGTAGGATGGACTTTGAACGGTGGACTTCGCCCCAGCATTTT	CASRMDFERWTSPQHF
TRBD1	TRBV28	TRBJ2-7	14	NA	TGTGCCAGCAGTAAGACAGGGGGAGCCTACGAGCAGTACTTC	CASSKTGGAYEQYF
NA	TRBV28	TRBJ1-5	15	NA	TGTGCCACCACTCACACAGGGAAGGGCAATCAGCCCCAGCATTTT	CATTHTGKGNQPQHF
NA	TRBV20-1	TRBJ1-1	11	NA	TGCAGTGCTGGACAGAACACTGAAGCTTTCTTT	CSAGQNTEAFF
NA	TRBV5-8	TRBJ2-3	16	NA	TGTGCCAGCAGCTTGCAACTAAGTCCCGGTGCAGATACGCAGTATTTT	CASSLQLSPGADTQYF
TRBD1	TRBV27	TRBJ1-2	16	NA	TGTGCCAGCAGTTTAACGAAAACAACAGGGGGCGATGGCTACACCTTC	CASSLTKTTGGDGYTF
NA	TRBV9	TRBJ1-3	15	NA	TGTGCCAGCAGCCCGGGGTCTTACTCTGGAAACACCATATATTTT	CASSPGSYSGNTIYF
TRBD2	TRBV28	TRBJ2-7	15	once	TGTGCCAGCAGTGAGGGACTAGCGAGCTCCTACGAGCAGTACTTC	CASSEGLASSYEQYF
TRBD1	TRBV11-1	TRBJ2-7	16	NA	TGTGCCAGCAGCGTAGTAGCCGGGACAGGGTTATACGAGCAGTACTTC	CASSVVAGTGLYEQYF
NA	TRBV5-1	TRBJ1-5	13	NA	TGCGCCAGCAGCTTCAACAGGGAGGGGCCCCAGCATTTT	CASSFNREGPQHF
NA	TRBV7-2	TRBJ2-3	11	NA	TGTGCCAGCAGCCCAGCGTATACGCAGTATTTT	CASSPAYTQYF
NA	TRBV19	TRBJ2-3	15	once	TGTGCCAGTACCCTAGGGCCTTCAGGGACAGATACGCAGTATTTT	CASTLGPSGTDTQYF
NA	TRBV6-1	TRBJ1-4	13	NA	TGTGCCAGCCAGAGTGGGGGCGGAGAAAAACTGTTTTTT	CASQSGGGEKLFF
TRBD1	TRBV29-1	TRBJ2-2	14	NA	TGCAGCGTCTTACAGGGGATAAAAACCGGGGAGCTGTTTTTT	CSVLQGIKTGELFF
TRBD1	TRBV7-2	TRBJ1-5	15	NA	TGTGCCAGCAGCTTGCGACAGGGCTCCAATCAGCCCCAGCATTTT	CASSLRQGSNQPQHF
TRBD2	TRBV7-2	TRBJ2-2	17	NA	TGTGCCAGCAGCATTAGTAGCGGGAGCCAACGAAGCGGGGAGCTGTTTTTT	CASSISSGSQRSGELFF
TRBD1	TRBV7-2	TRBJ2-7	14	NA	TGTGCCAGCAGCCCCGGACAGGGAAAGAGCGAGCAGTACTTC	CASSPGQGKSEQYF